The next 18 T cell receptor beta chains were all read from a single sample in a study of T cell repertoires in cytomegalovirus infection. For these receptors, no antigen is known. TCRdb itself ran the reads through MiXCR, one entry per CDR3 protein. This table has roughly 340,000 distinct CDR3 sequences, around 29% appearing once. The sequenced sample was cultured PBMCs, obtained from culture after CMV antigen stimulation. These receptor sequences come from a human donor in good health (CMV status not recorded). Some clones in this sample may be carry-over from other donors' samples.

This clonotype was found many times. This chain joins TRBV7-2 and TRBJ2-3, with 11 bases aligning to TRBD2. Looked up from germline, CDR1 is SGHTA and CDR2 is FQGNSA. CDR3 length equals 16 residues. V was pared by 5 bases and J by 1 base, with 5 bases of the junction left unmatched. This CDR3 reads CASSLTSGSGTDTQYF. The DNA for the CDR3 is TGTGCCAGCAGCCTCACTAGCGGGAGCGGCACAGATACGCAGTATTTT.

The chain carries TRBV18 and TRBJ1-6; no firm D call. There are 13 residues in the CDR3. V was cut by 3 bases and J by 7 bases, with 7 bases left in between. Germline values: CDR1 KGHSH, CDR2 LQKENI. CDR3 DNA: TGTGCCAGCTCACCTGACGGGAATTCACCCCTCCACTTT. It is translated as CASSPDGNSPLHF.

The chain joins TRBV12-3 or TRBV12-4 to TRBJ1-2; D uncertain. Between the trimmed V and J ends, which lost 5 bases and 6 bases, there was a span of 10 bases. The CDR3 is made up of 12 amino acids. The CDR3 nucleotides read TGTGCCAGCAGTCGGGAAGGGAATGGCTACACCTTC. It translates to CASSREGNGYTF.

This sequence joins TRBV19 and TRBJ1-1; D gene uncertain. The germline V gene encodes CDR1 LNHDA and CDR2 SQIVND (reference sequence). Trimming stripped 5 bases from V and 4 bases from J, with 17 bases between. The CDR3 loop spans 15 amino acids. The CDR3 DNA reads as TGTGCCAGTAGTCCCTCCTACACGGCTGGCACTGAAGCTTTCTTT. The encoded protein is CASSPSYTAGTEAFF. The variable domain in full, completed from reference TRBV19 and TRBJ1-1, reads DGGITQSPKYLFRKEGQNVTLSCEQNLNHDAMYWYRQDPGQGLRLIYYSQIVNDFQKGDIAEGYSVSREKKESFPLTVTSAQKNPTAFYLCASSPSYTAGTEAFFGQGTRLTVV.

In its sample, this clonotype was seen a few times. V is TRBV4-2 and J is TRBJ2-2; 8 bases are a match to TRBD2. V shed 0 bases and J 6 bases; nucleotides not matched to a gene: 12. The CDR3 loop spans 18 amino acids. In germline, CDR1 is LGHNA, CDR2 YNFKEQ. In nucleotides, the CDR3 is TGTGCCAGCAGCCAAGATAGAGCGGGAGCCACCTGGGCCGGGGAGCTGTTTTTT. Protein product: CASSQDRAGATWAGELFF.

The chain recombines TRBV7-2 with TRBJ1-1; a possible D gene is TRBD1 (5 bases). The CDR3 has 15 residues. Germline V gene lookup returns CDR1 SGHTA and CDR2 FQGNSA. V was pared by 1 base and J by 3 bases, with 12 bases between. The CDR3 protein is CASSLDLGRDTEAFF. CDR3 nucleotides: TGTGCCAGCAGCTTAGATTTGGGCAGGGACACTGAAGCTTTCTTT.

In this sample, this clonotype turned up a few times. J is TRBJ2-3 and V is TRBV7-9, with TRBD2 matching over 7 bases. Germline assignment: CDR1 SEHNR and CDR2 FQNEAQ (reference sequence). Trimming removed 5 bases from V and 5 bases from J; junction bases left unmatched: 4. The CDR3 consists of 13 residues. The chain's CDR3 is CASSDWTRDTQYF. The DNA for the CDR3 is TGTGCCAGCAGCGATTGGACTAGAGATACGCAGTATTTT.

This clonotype was observed a few times. CDR3 nucleotides: TGTGCCAGCAGCTTTACGACTAGCGGTTATTACAATGAGCAGTTCTTC. Its translation: CASSFTTSGYYNEQFF. J is TRBJ2-1 and V is TRBV5-4; TRBD2 matches 9 bases. With 2 bases clipped from V and 4 bases from J, the junction kept 7 bases outside the gene matches. This CDR3 is built from 16 residues. CDR1 is SGHNT and CDR2 is YYREEE in the germline V gene (reference sequence).

The V gene is TRBV10-3, the J gene TRBJ2-3; 10 bases align to TRBD1. Germline assignment: CDR1 ENHRY and CDR2 SYGVKD. V trimming: 3 bases; J trimming: 1 base; junction bases outside the gene matches: 10. This CDR3 comprises 18 residues. CDR3 in DNA: TGTGCCATCAGTGATCCAGGTTGGGGGACAGGGGGCACAGATACGCAGTATTTT. Residues: CAISDPGWGTGGTDTQYF.

The CDR3 DNA sequence: TGTGCCAGCAGCGTGGACAGGGGCGAACCTACAGATACGCAGTATTTT. It codes for CASSVDRGEPTDTQYF. The V and J genes are TRBV5-4 and TRBJ2-3, with 9 bases identical to TRBD1. The CDR3 covers 16 residues. V was pared by 4 bases and J by 3 bases, with 9 bases of the junction left unmatched. CDR1 and CDR2 (germline): SGHNT, YYREEE (reference sequence).

There are a few counts of this clonotype. This chain connects TRBV11-1 to TRBJ1-1; no firm D call. The CDR3 consists of 14 residues. V dropped 3 bases and J dropped 2 bases, with 10 bases sitting between them. The germline V gene encodes CDR1 SGHAT and CDR2 FQDESV (reference sequence). The CDR3 protein is CASSFSPRNTEAFF. CDR3 nucleotides: TGTGCCAGCAGCTTCTCTCCCCGAAACACTGAAGCTTTCTTT.

This clonotype has ten or more counts. V gene TRBV12-3 or TRBV12-4 combines with J gene TRBJ2-3, with TRBD1 as a possible D gene (6 bases). The CDR3 runs 14 residues. Trimming pared 4 bases from V and 6 bases from J, leaving 14 bases between. CDR3 DNA: TGTGCCAGCAGTTCCCTAGGGGGATGGGATACGCAGTATTTT. It encodes CASSSLGGWDTQYF.

The gene calls are TRBV6-2 or TRBV6-3 and TRBJ1-5, with D perhaps TRBD1 (5 bases). V was pared by 0 bases and J by 2 bases, with 8 bases between. The CDR3 has 15 amino acids. Germline CDR1 MNHEY, CDR2 SVGEGT. The CDR3, as DNA: TGTGCCAGCAGTTACTCCGCCAGGGGCAATCAGCCCCAGCATTTT. Its protein product is CASSYSARGNQPQHF.

The chain employs TRBV11-2 and TRBJ1-6, with TRBD1 as a possible D gene (5 bases). Trimming removed 0 bases at V and 8 bases at J, with 11 bases between. The CDR3 length is 15 residues. The germline CDR1 and CDR2 sequences are SGHAT and FQNNGV. CDR3 sequence reads: CASSLEPGKDSPLHF. The CDR3 coding sequence is TGTGCCAGCAGCTTAGAACCAGGGAAGGATTCACCCCTCCACTTT.

V is TRBV5-1 and J is TRBJ2-3; no reliable D call. Trimming shortened V by 5 bases and J by 0 bases, and 10 bases separated the two germline ends. CDR1 is SGHRS, CDR2 YFSETQ, per germline. There are 14 residues in the CDR3. The CDR3 DNA is TGCGCCAGCAGATGGGCGGAAAGCACAGATACGCAGTATTTT. Translated, it gives CASRWAESTDTQYF.

The V gene is TRBV27, the J gene TRBJ1-2; 10 bases align to TRBD1. V lost 6 bases and J lost 6; bases outside the gene matches: 7. Germline lookup yields CDR1 MNHEY and CDR2 SMNVEV (reference sequence). The CDR3 spans 14 residues. Written as DNA, the CDR3 is TGTGCCAGCAGAGGGGGACAGGGGAGGGATGGCTACACCTTC. The encoded protein is CASRGGQGRDGYTF.

The rearrangement joins TRBV20-1 to TRBJ1-2; D may be TRBD1 (5 bases). The germline V and J ends were trimmed by 4 bases and 8 bases, with 17 bases remaining between them. Germline-derived CDR1 and CDR2 are DFQATT and SNEGSKA (reference sequence). This CDR3 spans 13 amino acids. The CDR3: CSATGTPTAGYTF. DNA of the CDR3: TGCAGTGCTACTGGGACCCCCACGGCGGGCTACACCTTC.

V is TRBV7-6 and J is TRBJ1-2; 7 nucleotides match TRBD1. The CDR3 loop spans 15 amino acids. Trimming at V came to 2 bases and at J to 7 bases, leaving 10 bases not matched to a gene. CDR1 and CDR2 (germline): SGHVS, FNYEAQ. The CDR3 DNA is TGTGCCAGCAGCTTACCGGGACAGCTGATATTTGGCTACACCTTC. This sequence encodes CASSLPGQLIFGYTF.